This entry lists 26 T cell receptor beta chains sequenced from one sample in a study of blood T cell repertoires in COVID-19. This table comes from immunoSEQ multiplex PCR, and its TCRdb copy is limited to in-frame clones, with some not included. Of around 460,000 clones in the sample, about 90% are singletons; the top ten hold approximately 0.92%. Sequences were obtained from peripheral blood. All receptors derive from a man younger than 30 with COVID-19, enrolled during active disease.

Details on this clone: Within the sample, other DNA sequences also encode this same CDR3. This chain links TRBV19 with TRBJ1-1, with unresolved D. The CDR3 runs to 12 residues. Trimming cost V 3 bases and J 2 bases, with 4 bases left between them. Germline CDR1 LNHDA, CDR2 SQIVND (reference sequence). The DNA for the CDR3 is TGTGCCAGTAGTATCAGAAACACTGAAGCTTTCTTT. Amino acid sequence: CASSIRNTEAFF. The whole variable domain, remainder taken from reference TRBV19 and TRBJ1-1, is DGGITQSPKYLFRKEGQNVTLSCEQNLNHDAMYWYRQDPGQGLRLIYYSQIVNDFQKGDIAEGYSVSREKKESFPLTVTSAQKNPTAFYLCASSIRNTEAFFGQGTRLTVV.

This sequence joins TRBV7-2 and TRBJ2-7, with D possibly TRBD1 on 5 matching bases. V gave up 4 bases and J gave up 3 bases, with 13 bases separating them. Germline V lookup: CDR1 SGHTA, CDR2 FQGNSA. CDR3 size: 14 residues. CDR3: CASSSGSRDYEQYF. CDR3 in DNA: TGTGCCAGCAGCTCCGGGTCCAGGGACTACGAGCAGTACTTC.

This chain joins TRBV7-9 and TRBJ1-5, with unresolved D. This CDR3 spans 13 amino acids. Germline CDR1 SEHNR, CDR2 FQNEAQ (reference sequence). Between the trimmed V and J ends, which lost 1 base and 5 bases, there was a span of 6 bases. For the CDR3, the DNA is TGTGCCAGCAGCTTAGATCGGGATCAGCCCCAGCATTTT. It translates to CASSLDRDQPQHF.

J is TRBJ2-7 and V is TRBV5-1, with TRBD1 matching 8 bases. The CDR3 has 15 amino acids. Trimming took 4 bases from V and 4 from J; bases not matched to a gene: 10. Germline loops: CDR1 SGHRS, CDR2 YFSETQ. The CDR3 is CASSRDGTGLYEQYF. CDR3 nucleotide sequence: TGCGCCAGCAGCCGGGACGGGACAGGTCTTTACGAGCAGTACTTC.

This CDR3 is CASSPRTAYGYTF. CDR3 DNA: TGTGCCAGTAGCCCAAGAACAGCCTATGGCTACACCTTC. The chain combines TRBV19 with TRBJ1-2; no firm D call. Germline V CDR1 and CDR2: LNHDA, SQIVND (reference sequence). The CDR3 has 13 residues. V was trimmed by 6 bases and J by 4 bases, leaving 12 bases between them.

This chain links TRBV7-8 with TRBJ1-1; D unresolved. Per germline, CDR1 SGHVS and CDR2 FQNEAQ. The CDR3 consists of 15 residues. V lost 1 base and J 5 bases, leaving 14 bases between the germline ends. Here the CDR3 reads CASSLGRGIGTEAFF. CDR3 nucleotides: TGTGCCAGCAGCTTAGGTAGAGGGATCGGGACTGAAGCTTTCTTT.

The chain carries TRBV14 and TRBJ2-1; 11 nucleotides match TRBD2. The CDR3 loop spans 15 amino acids. Germline CDR1 reads SGHDN; CDR2 reads FVKESK. V lost 1 base and J lost 11; bases outside the gene matches: 7. DNA for the CDR3: TGTGCCAGCAGCCAAGGGTCGACTAGCGGGGAAAAGCAGTTCTTC. Amino acid sequence: CASSQGSTSGEKQFF.

This rearrangement joins TRBV5-8 to TRBJ2-1; 8 bases are shared with TRBD2. V was clipped by 2 bases and J by 8 bases; unmatched bases: 6. The germline gives CDR1 SGHTS, CDR2 YDEGEE. The CDR3 runs 14 residues. The DNA of the CDR3 is TGTGCCAGCAGCTTAGCGGGAGCTTCGGATGAGCAGTTCTTC. It codes for CASSLAGASDEQFF.

The chain is built from TRBV5-6 and TRBJ2-7; the match to TRBD1 covers 7 bases. Germline-derived CDR1 and CDR2 are SGHDT and YYEEEE. V lost 0 bases, J lost 3 bases, and 9 bases stayed unmatched. The CDR3 totals 16 residues. The CDR3 DNA is TGTGCCAGCAGCTTGGGGGGGACAGAAGGCGGCTACGAGCAGTACTTC. The encoded protein is CASSLGGTEGGYEQYF.

The rearrangement uses TRBV29-1 and TRBJ2-2, with TRBD1 matching 7 bases. Germline V gives CDR1 SQVTM, CDR2 ANQGSEA. The CDR3 sequence is 12 residues long. The CDR3 region is CSWTGDTGELFF. CDR3 DNA sequence: TGCAGTTGGACAGGAGACACCGGGGAGCTGTTTTTT.

The chain carries TRBV11-2 and TRBJ2-7; D uncertain. Germline CDR1 SGHAT, CDR2 FQNNGV. V lost 1 base, J lost 5 bases, and 9 bases lay in between. The length of the CDR3 is 13 residues. CDR3 DNA sequence: TGTGCCAGCAGCTTAGGAGCCGCAAACGAGCAGTACTTC. Its protein product is CASSLGAANEQYF. Complete variable domain (other parts from reference TRBV11-2 and TRBJ2-7): EAGVAQSPRYKIIEKRQSVAFWCNPISGHATLYWYQQILGQGPKLLIQFQNNGVVDDSQLPKDRFSAERLKGVDSTLKIQPAKLEDSAVYLCASSLGAANEQYFGPGTRLTVT.

V and J are TRBV4-2 and TRBJ2-5; 9 bases align to TRBD2. J lost 5 bases, V lost 2 bases, and 3 bases had no gene match. CDR1 and CDR2 from the germline V gene are LGHNA and YNFKEQ. The CDR3 runs 14 residues. CDR3 sequence (DNA): TGTGCCAGCAGCCAATCCGCGGGAGGGGAGACCCAGTACTTC. It encodes CASSQSAGGETQYF.

This clone was seen a single time. The chain couples TRBV5-1 to TRBJ2-5; D possibly corresponds to TRBD2 (5 bases). CDR3 length equals 15 residues. The germline gives CDR1 SGHRS, CDR2 YFSETQ. The ends were cut back, 0 bases at V and 4 bases at J, with 13 bases in the middle. In DNA, the CDR3 is TGCGCCAGCAGCTTGGGAGTGAGGGCCGGAGAGACCCAGTACTTC. It translates to CASSLGVRAGETQYF.

The rearrangement joins TRBV21-1 to TRBJ2-2; the table gives TRBD1 as D, unverified against the DNA. TRBV21-1 is listed as a pseudogene. The CDR3 is made up of 15 amino acids. CDR3 nucleotide sequence: TGTGCCAGCAGCAAAGAAGTTTACAGTCCCGGGGAGCTGTTTTTT. It encodes CASSKEVYSPGELFF.

In the case of this clone: Distinct nucleotide sequences in the sample also encode this CDR3. The chain employs TRBV5-1 and TRBJ1-2; 8 bases fit TRBD1. Germline trimming cut 2 bases from V and 6 bases from J; bases unmatched to any gene: 6. Germline lookup yields CDR1 SGHRS and CDR2 YFSETQ. The CDR3 extends over 14 amino acids. Here the CDR3 DNA reads TGCGCCAGCAGCTTAGGACAGGGAAGGGATGGCTACACCTTC. It yields the protein CASSLGQGRDGYTF.

The chain's CDR3 is CSASSGGAYIDNEQFF. In DNA form, the CDR3 reads TGCAGTGCGAGTAGCGGGGGGGCCTATATTGACAATGAGCAGTTCTTC. The V call is TRBV20-1, the J call TRBJ2-1; 11 positions agree with TRBD2. Germline V gene sequence: CDR1 DFQATT, CDR2 SNEGSKA (reference sequence). This CDR3 region has 16 residues. The trim removed 6 bases at V and 5 bases at J, leaving 12 bases unmatched.

The chain employs TRBV7-2 and TRBJ2-4; TRBD2 aligns across 11 bases. V dropped 1 base and J dropped 5; count of bases not matched to a gene: 7. In germline, CDR1 is SGHTA, CDR2 FQGNSA. The CDR3 is 17 amino acids. The CDR3 DNA reads TGTGCCAGCAGCTTAGTTAGCGGGAGGGATATCCAAAACATTCAGTACTTC. Translated: CASSLVSGRDIQNIQYF.

The chain recombines TRBV7-9 with TRBJ2-2; TRBD2 might be the D (6 bases). Trimming removed 3 bases at V and 3 bases at J, with 14 bases between. In germline, CDR1 is SEHNR, CDR2 FQNEAQ (reference sequence). This CDR3 region has 16 residues. Here the CDR3 DNA reads TGTGCCAGCAGCTTTCTTTTTTCGGGAGACACCGGGGAGCTGTTTTTT. It yields the protein CASSFLFSGDTGELFF.

This clone was observed a few times. The chain has TRBV2 and TRBJ1-1, with 7 bases lining up with TRBD1. Germline V gene lookup returns CDR1 SNHLY and CDR2 FYNNEI. The trim removed 4 bases at V and 6 bases at J, leaving 11 bases unmatched. This CDR3 has 15 amino acids. CDR3: CASSADRVVNAEAFF. The CDR3 region has the DNA TGTGCCAGCAGTGCTGACAGGGTTGTTAATGCTGAAGCTTTCTTT.

The V gene is TRBV27, the J gene TRBJ2-3; TRBD1 matches 10 bases. V lost 8 bases, J lost 4 bases, and 9 bases stayed unmatched. The germline V gene has CDR1 MNHEY and CDR2 SMNVEV (reference sequence). The CDR3 totals 15 residues. CDR3 residues: CASRPVDRGPDTQYF. The CDR3 coding sequence is TGTGCCAGCCGTCCGGTCGACAGGGGGCCAGATACGCAGTATTTT.

The chain combines TRBV10-3 with TRBJ2-1; 8 nucleotides match TRBD1. This CDR3 comprises 14 residues. CDR1 ENHRY and CDR2 SYGVKD come from the germline V gene. V trimming: 6 bases; J trimming: 2 bases; junction bases outside the gene matches: 3. In DNA form, the CDR3 reads TGTGCCATCAGAGTACAGGGGGCCTACAATGAGCAGTTCTTC. Its translation is CAIRVQGAYNEQFF.

The rearrangement uses TRBV6-1 and TRBJ2-3; 8 nucleotides match TRBD2. The CDR3 length is 14 residues. V gave up 3 bases and J gave up 6 bases; unmatched junction bases: 5. CDR1 and CDR2 (germline): MNHNS, SASEGT. In DNA, the CDR3 is TGTGCCAGCAGTGAGGGAGCGGGGGTTGATACGCAGTATTTT. As protein: CASSEGAGVDTQYF.

The sample holds a few counts of this clone. The chain joins TRBV7-8 to TRBJ2-1; D might be TRBD2 (6 bases). This CDR3 contains 13 residues. Germline CDR1 SGHVS, CDR2 FQNEAQ. Trimming removed 6 bases at V and 5 bases at J, with 11 bases between. The CDR3 reads CASREGQNNEQFF. CDR3 nucleotides: TGTGCCAGCAGGGAGGGGCAGAACAATGAGCAGTTCTTC.

This CDR3 reads CASSPLGGEETQYF. The CDR3 region has the DNA TGTGCCAGCTCACCTTTAGGCGGGGAGGAGACCCAGTACTTC. The rearrangement links TRBV18 to TRBJ2-5, with D perhaps TRBD2 (6 bases). Germline V gene lookup returns CDR1 KGHSH and CDR2 LQKENI. There are 14 residues in the CDR3. V was shortened by 3 bases and J by 5 bases, with 13 bases between the two germline ends. Full variable domain (missing parts from reference TRBV18 and TRBJ2-5): NAGVMQNPRHLVRRRGQEARLRCSPMKGHSHVYWYRQLPEEGLKFMVYLQKENIIDESGMPKERFSAEFPKEGPSILRIQQVVRGDSAAYFCASSPLGGEETQYFGPGTRLLVL.

V is TRBV13 and J is TRBJ2-1; D unresolved. The V end lost 5 bases, the J end lost 5 bases, and 10 bases lay between the germline ends. From germline, CDR1 is PRHDT and CDR2 FYEKMQ (reference sequence). The CDR3 covers 13 residues. The CDR3 loop is CASSPRLNNEQFF. The CDR3 region has the DNA TGTGCCAGCAGCCCCCGACTTAACAATGAGCAGTTCTTC.

V gene TRBV7-9 combines with J gene TRBJ1-1; D ambiguous. The CDR3 runs 12 residues. Trimming left V 8 bases short and J 1 base short, with 8 bases between. Germline values: CDR1 SEHNR, CDR2 FQNEAQ (reference sequence). The DNA for the CDR3 is TGTGCCAGCCGGGGTTCGAACACTGAAGCTTTCTTT. It codes for CASRGSNTEAFF.